This TCR beta chain came from a study of OX40 agonist ivuxolimab in advanced cancers. In the study overall: Ivuxolimab was an agonistic, fully human IgG2 monoclonal antibody directed against OX40 (CD134), a costimulatory receptor. Partial responses were achieved by three dose-escalation patients, of whom one had hepatocellular carcinoma and two had cutaneous melanoma. Intravenous ivuxolimab was administered to patients every 2 weeks at six dose levels: 0.01, 0.1, 0.3, 1.5, 3 and 10 mg/kg. Patients were allowed to have had prior anti-PD-1, anti-PD-L1 or anti-CTLA-4 therapy, and around 41% of the dose-escalation patients had previously received checkpoint inhibitors. Of the approximately 54 dose-escalation patients, hepatocellular carcinoma was present in roughly 19, melanoma in approximately 15, renal cell carcinoma in 9 and head and neck cancer in 9. A male proportion of approximately 83% and a mean age of 60 years, ranging from roughly 23 to 80, were recorded for the dose-escalation cohort. The point of sequencing TCRbeta in the periphery was to test whether ivuxolimab changed TCR sequence diversity and drove clonal T-cell expansion. The paper covers the monotherapy dose-escalation part of the phase I ivuxolimab trial, which included N of about 50 patients. The full study reports these points: After ivuxolimab, expanded clones were on average more numerous among CD8+ T cells than among CD4+ T cells. Partial responders in the 0.1-3.0 mg/kg groups had among the lowest normalized peripheral clonal expansion, especially among CD8+ T cells. Low levels of normalized T-cell clonal expansion were also seen in some nonresponding patients. Antigen specificity was not determined for the clonally expanded peripheral T cells. At doses from 0.1 to 3.0 mg/kg, clonal expansion was seen in both CD4+ and CD8+ blood T cells between baseline and week 6.

To note about this clone: The antigen it recognizes is unknown. No base-level quality is on record; no much larger clone is a single base apart.

Patients with autoimmune disease history or receiving systemic immunosuppression were excluded from the trial. Peripheral blood for TCR sequencing was collected from all dose cohorts at baseline, on cycle 4 day 1, and on cycle 7 day 1. The samples were taken from a phase I, first-in-human, multicenter, open-label dose-escalation trial of ivuxolimab. Adults with locally advanced or metastatic melanoma, renal cell, hepatocellular, or head and neck squamous cell carcinoma were enrolled in the trial. CD4+ and CD8+ T cells were sorted separately from peripheral blood before TCR sequencing. Genomic DNA was extracted from sorted cells for sequencing of the TCRbeta CDR3 region. The immunoSEQ Assay was used for sequencing of TCRbeta CDR3 regions. Held by TCRdb, this immuneACCESS table contains in-frame sequences only and omits some clones. Under half of the omission traces to an unresolved V gene where checked; the cause of the rest is unknown. For this sample there are 77,000 or so clones; roughly 87% appear just once. More than 1.5% of the sample belongs to the ten largest clones.

CDR3 length: 13 amino acids, cysteine to phenylalanine. Just CDR3 DNA is preserved here, 39 bases in frame from base 1. This receptor was taken from an adult with an advanced solid tumor such as melanoma, head and neck, liver or kidney cancer. The input for sequencing was CD4+ or CD8+ T cells sorted from blood, taken in a trial of the OX40 agonist ivuxolimab. The chain employs TRBV12-1 and TRBJ1-5. TRBV12-1 is noted as a pseudogene. The CDR3 region has the sequence CASCRERPRPQHF. The DNA reads as follows: TGTGCCAGCTGTCGGGAGAGGCCTCGGCCCCAGCATTTT.